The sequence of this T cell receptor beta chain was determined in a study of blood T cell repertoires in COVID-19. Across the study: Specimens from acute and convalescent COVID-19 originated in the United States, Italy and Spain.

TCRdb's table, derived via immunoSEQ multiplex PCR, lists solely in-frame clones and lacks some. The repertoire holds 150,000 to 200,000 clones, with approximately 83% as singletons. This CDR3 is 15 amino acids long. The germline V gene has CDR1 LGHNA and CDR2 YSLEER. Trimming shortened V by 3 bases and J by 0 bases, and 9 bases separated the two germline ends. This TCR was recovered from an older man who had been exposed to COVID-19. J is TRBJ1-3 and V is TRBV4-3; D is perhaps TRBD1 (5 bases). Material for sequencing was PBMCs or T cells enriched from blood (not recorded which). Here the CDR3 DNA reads TGCGCCAGCAGCCAGAACAGGCACTCTGGAAACACCATATATTTT. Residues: CASSQNRHSGNTIYF.